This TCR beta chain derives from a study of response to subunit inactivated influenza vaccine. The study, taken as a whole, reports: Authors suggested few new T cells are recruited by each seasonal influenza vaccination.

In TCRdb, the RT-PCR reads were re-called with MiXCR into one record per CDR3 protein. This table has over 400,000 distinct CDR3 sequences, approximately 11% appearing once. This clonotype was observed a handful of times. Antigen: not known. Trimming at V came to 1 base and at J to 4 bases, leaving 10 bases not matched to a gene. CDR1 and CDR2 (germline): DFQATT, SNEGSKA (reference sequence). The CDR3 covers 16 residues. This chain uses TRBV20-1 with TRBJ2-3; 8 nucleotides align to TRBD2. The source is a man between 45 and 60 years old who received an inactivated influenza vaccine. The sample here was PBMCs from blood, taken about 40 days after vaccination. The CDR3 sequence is CSARGYGELAADTQYF. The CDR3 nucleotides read TGCAGTGCTAGAGGTTATGGAGAACTAGCGGCAGATACGCAGTATTTT.